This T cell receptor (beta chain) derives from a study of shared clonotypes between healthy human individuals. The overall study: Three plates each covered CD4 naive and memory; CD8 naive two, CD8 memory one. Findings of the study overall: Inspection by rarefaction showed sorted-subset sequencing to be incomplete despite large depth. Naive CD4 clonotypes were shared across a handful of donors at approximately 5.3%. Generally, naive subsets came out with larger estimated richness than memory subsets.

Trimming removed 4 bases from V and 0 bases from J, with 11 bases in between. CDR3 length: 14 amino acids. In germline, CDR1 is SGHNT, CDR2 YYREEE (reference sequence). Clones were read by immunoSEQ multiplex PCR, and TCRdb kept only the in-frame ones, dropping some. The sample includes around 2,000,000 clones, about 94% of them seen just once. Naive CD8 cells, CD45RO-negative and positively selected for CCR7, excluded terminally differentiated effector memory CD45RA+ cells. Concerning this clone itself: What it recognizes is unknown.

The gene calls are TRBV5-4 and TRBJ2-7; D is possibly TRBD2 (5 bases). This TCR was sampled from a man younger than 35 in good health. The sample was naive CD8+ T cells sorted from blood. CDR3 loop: CASSPDLGSYEQYF. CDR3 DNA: TGTGCCAGCAGCCCGGACTTAGGCTCCTACGAGCAGTACTTC.